The T cell receptor (beta chain) described here comes from a study of tumor-infiltrating lymphocytes in primary liver carcinoma (TCRdb year 2017). Some background on the complete study: Of the five patients, three men and two women aged 30 to 69 years, four had hepatocellular carcinoma and one had combined HCC and intrahepatic cholangiocarcinoma. Tumors of the five patients were stage T1-T3 N0M0 with maximum diameters of roughly 4 to 11 cm. Across five regions of each liver tumor, along with adjacent normal tissue and blood, the study brought together TCRbeta repertoire sequencing, expression microarrays and whole-exome sequencing. High reproducibility was observed for the technical replicate repertoires, with mean shared-clone rates approximately 0.9 and correlation coefficients above 0.95. The roughly 27 tumor region samples were profiled with Agilent mRNA microarrays so that TCRbeta repertoire diversity could be related to the local molecular phenotype. Samples yielded roughly 3.5 to 7.13 million productive TCRbeta reads; read depth did not differ significantly between tissue types. TCRbeta repertoire sequencing covered roughly 35 specimens from 5 patients: some 25 tumor regions, 5 adjacent noncancerous liver tissues and 5 peripheral blood samples.

What the work shows at the level of the full study, not this receptor alone: Just about 8-25% of top clones turned up in all five regions of a tumor, which suggests spatial heterogeneity among tumor-infiltrating T cells. The study included only four or five patients, and the authors note findings should be validated in a larger study. Comparison of CD4+ and CD8+ T cell repertoires was precluded by the use of bulk unsorted samples. A significantly larger repertoire fraction was made up by the top 250 clones in tumors than in blood (p = 0.039). Because sequencing covered only the TCR beta chain and unpaired alpha chains were not captured, true repertoire diversity is likely underestimated. Pairs of tumor regions showed greater repertoire overlap (mean about 35%) than tumor-adjacent pairs (approximately 17%) or tumor-blood pairs (about 14%), which is consistent with antigen-driven expansion.

Its CDR3 holds 18 amino acids, cysteine through phenylalanine. Only the CDR3 portion is preserved as DNA: 54 bases, with reading frame beginning at the first base. The germline V end is reduced by 5 bases and the J end by 1 base; junction bases left unmatched: 6. Sequences SNHLY (CDR1) and FYNNEI (CDR2) are obtained from the germline V gene. Without any cell sorting, total RNA and DNA were co-extracted from about 21-30 mg of bulk tissue using the AllPrep DNA/RNA mini kit. Surgical resection was performed in China between 2015 and early 2016 on five or six patients with histopathologically diagnosed primary liver carcinoma. At the time of sampling, the patients had chronic HBV infection and had not received any treatment. Each tumor was sampled at five spatially separated regions: the superior, inferior, left-lateral and right-lateral poles and the tumor centre. More than 75% viable tumor cells were found by histology in every tumor sample. Fresh tumor and adjacent tissue pieces were bisected; one half was stored in RNAlater at -80°C, the other sent for histology.

A constant-region primer and ProtoScript II reverse transcriptase were used to reverse-transcribe TCRbeta-specific cDNA from 500 ng total RNA. Three nested multiplex PCR rounds, following a slightly modified ARM-PCR procedure, were used to build the TCRbeta libraries. Each of the first two PCR rounds ran for about 10 cycles using multiplex TRBV1-TRBV30 forward primers together with a Cbeta reverse primer. Sample barcodes and Illumina adapters were added in a final 25-cycle PCR with Deep VentR polymerase. Before sequencing, amplicons of 200-500 bp were purified from gel using a QIAquick gel extraction kit. An Illumina HiSeq 2500 was used to sequence the TCRbeta amplicons, generating 250-bp paired-end reads. The paper's data handling went like this. To recover full CDR3 sequences, reads were quality-trimmed using Trimmomatic v0.33 and paired reads were then merged using FLASH v1.2.11. V, D and J germline segments were assigned to the rearranged TCRbeta sequences by MiGEC v1.2.1b. Clonotype statistics, along with Shannon-Wiener diversity indices, were calculated using VDJtools v1.0.0. To reduce sampling bias, subsequent analyses other than the diversity analysis used only the 250 most abundant clonotypes in each sample. The public sequencing data were trimmed at Q25 with fastp and processed into clonotypes with MiXCR by TCRdb, which kept only in-frame beta chains. CDR3 protein sequences are deduplicated, and each keeps its most common genes and DNA. None of the V and J calls come from the authors' own analysis; TCRdb made them. The sample table contains around 120,000 distinct CDR3 sequences; only one count was recorded for 60% to 70% of them. In total, the top ten clones hold 7% to 10% of the sample.

Turning to this clonotype: What antigen it recognizes has not been identified. No qualities accompany the bases; no much larger clone lies one base away.

The receptor chain draws on TRBV2 and TRBJ2-2; TRBD2 fits 14 bases in the junction. Material: liver tumor tissue from sampling region 1. The label giving this sample's cell subset or site can be read as: tumor region T1, superior pole. This receptor was taken from a woman in her fifties or sixties with primary liver carcinoma and hepatitis B virus infection. The encoded CDR3 is CASSRPGLAGGNTGELFF. In nucleotides, the sequence is TGTGCCAGCAGTCGACCTGGACTAGCGGGAGGGAACACCGGGGAGCTGTTTTTT. With the rest looked up from the reference TRBV2 and TRBJ2-2 genes rather than sequenced, the full variable domain is EPEVTQTPSHQVTQMGQEVILRCVPISNHLYFYWYRQILGQKVEFLVSFYNNEISEKSEIFDDQFSVERPDGSNFTLKIRSTKLEDSAMYFCASSRPGLAGGNTGELFFGEGSRLTVL.